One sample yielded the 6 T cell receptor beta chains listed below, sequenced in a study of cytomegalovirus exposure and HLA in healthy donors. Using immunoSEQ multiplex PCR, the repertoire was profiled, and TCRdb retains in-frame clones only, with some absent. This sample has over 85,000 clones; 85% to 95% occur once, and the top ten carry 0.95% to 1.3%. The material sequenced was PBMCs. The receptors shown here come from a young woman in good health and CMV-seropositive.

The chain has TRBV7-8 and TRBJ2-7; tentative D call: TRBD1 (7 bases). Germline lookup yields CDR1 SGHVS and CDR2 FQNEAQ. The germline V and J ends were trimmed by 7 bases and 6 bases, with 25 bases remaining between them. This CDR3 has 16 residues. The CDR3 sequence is CASTTDREASRVEQYF. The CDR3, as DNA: TGTGCCAGCACTACCGACAGGGAGGCCTCTCGGGTCGAGCAGTACTTC. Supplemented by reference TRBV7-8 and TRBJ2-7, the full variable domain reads GAGVSQSPRYKVAKRGQDVALRCDPISGHVSLFWYQQALGQGPEFLTYFQNEAQLDKSGLPSDRFFAERPEGSVSTLKIQRTQQEDSAVYLCASTTDREASRVEQYFGPGTRLTVT.

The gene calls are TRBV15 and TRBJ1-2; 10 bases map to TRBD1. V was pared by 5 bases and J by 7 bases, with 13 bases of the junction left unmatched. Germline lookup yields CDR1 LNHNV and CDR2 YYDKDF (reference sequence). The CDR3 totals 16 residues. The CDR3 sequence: CATSPPVGQGLRGYTF. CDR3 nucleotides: TGTGCCACCAGCCCTCCAGTGGGACAGGGGTTGCGTGGCTACACCTTC.

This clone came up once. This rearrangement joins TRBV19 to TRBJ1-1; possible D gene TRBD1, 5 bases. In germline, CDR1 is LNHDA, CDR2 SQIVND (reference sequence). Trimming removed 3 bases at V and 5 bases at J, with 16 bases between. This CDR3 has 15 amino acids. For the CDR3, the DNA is TGTGCCAGTAGTATCCGCCGGGGGGGAGGGACTGAAGCTTTCTTT. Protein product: CASSIRRGGGTEAFF.

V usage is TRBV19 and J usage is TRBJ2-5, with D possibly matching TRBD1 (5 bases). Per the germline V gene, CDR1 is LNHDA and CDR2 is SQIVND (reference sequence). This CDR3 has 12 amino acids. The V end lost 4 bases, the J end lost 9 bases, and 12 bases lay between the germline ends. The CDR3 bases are TGTGCCAGTAGTAGTCTTCAAGGGGCCCAGTACTTC. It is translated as CASSSLQGAQYF.

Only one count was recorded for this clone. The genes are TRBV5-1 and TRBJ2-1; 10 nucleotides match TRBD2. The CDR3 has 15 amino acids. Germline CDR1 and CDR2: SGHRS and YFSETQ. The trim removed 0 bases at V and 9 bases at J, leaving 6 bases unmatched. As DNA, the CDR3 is TGCGCCAGCAGCTTGGCTAGCGGGAGTCAGGGTGAGCAGTTCTTC. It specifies CASSLASGSQGEQFF.

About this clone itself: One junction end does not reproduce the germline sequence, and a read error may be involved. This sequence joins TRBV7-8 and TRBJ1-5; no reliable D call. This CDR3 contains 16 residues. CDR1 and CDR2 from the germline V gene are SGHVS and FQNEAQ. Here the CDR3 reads CASRLGRGPGNQPQHF. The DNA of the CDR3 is TGTGCCAGCAGGTTAGGGAGAGGGCCGGGCAATCAGCCCCAGCATTTT. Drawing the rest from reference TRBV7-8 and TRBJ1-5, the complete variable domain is GAGVSQSPRYKVAKRGQDVALRCDPISGHVSLFWYQQALGQGPEFLTYFQNEAQLDKSGLPSDRFFAERPEGSVSTLKIQRTQQEDSAVYLCASRLGRGPGNQPQHFGDGTRLSIL.